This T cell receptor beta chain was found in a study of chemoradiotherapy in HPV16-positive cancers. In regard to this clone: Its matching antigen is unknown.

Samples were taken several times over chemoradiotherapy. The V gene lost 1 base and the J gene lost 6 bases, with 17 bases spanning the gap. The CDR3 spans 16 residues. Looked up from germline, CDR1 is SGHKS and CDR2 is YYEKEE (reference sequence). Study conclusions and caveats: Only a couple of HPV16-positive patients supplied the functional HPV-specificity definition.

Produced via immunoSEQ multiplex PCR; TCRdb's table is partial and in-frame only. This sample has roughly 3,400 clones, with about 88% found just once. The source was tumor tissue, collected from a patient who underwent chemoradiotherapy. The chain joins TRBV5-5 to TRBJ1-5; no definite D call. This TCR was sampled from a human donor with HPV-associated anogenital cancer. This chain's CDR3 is CASSLWRQRDAQPQHF. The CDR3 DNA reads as TGTGCCAGCAGCTTGTGGAGACAAAGGGATGCTCAGCCCCAGCATTTT.